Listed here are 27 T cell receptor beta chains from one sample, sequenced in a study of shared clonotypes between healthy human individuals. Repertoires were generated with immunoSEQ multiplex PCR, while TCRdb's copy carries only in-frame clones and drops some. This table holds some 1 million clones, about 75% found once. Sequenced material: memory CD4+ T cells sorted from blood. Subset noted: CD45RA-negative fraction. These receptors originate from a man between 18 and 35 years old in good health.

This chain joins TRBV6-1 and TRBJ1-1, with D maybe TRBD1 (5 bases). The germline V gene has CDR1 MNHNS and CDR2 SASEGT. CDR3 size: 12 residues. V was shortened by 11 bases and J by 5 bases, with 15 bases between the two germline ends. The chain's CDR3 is CAGGGDRTEAFF. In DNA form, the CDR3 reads TGTGCCGGCGGGGGAGATCGAACTGAAGCTTTCTTT.

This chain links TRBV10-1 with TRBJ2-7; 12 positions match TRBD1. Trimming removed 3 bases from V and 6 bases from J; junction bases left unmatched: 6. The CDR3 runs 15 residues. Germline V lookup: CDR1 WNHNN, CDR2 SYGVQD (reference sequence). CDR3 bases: TGCGCCAGCAGTGATTTGAGGGGACAGGGGGCCGAGCAGTACTTC. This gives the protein CASSDLRGQGAEQYF.

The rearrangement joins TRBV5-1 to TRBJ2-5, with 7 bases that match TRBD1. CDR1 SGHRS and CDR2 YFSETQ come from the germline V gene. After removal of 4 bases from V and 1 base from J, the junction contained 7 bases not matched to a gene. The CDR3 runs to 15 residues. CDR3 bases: TGCGCCAGCAGCCCTACGCCAGGGGGCCAAGAGACCCAGTACTTC. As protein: CASSPTPGGQETQYF.

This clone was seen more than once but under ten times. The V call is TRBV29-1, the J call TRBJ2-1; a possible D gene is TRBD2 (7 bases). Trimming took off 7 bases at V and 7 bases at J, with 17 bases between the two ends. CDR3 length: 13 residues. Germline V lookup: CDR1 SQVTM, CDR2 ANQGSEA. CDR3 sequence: CSGVPGGQNEQFF. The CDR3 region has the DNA TGCAGCGGTGTTCCGGGGGGCCAAAATGAGCAGTTCTTC.

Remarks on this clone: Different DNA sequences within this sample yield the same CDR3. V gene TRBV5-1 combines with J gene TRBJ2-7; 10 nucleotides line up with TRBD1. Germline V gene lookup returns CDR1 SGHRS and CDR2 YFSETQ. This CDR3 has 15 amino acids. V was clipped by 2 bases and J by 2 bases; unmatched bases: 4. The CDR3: CASSLDGQGAYEQYF. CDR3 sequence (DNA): TGCGCCAGCAGCTTAGACGGACAGGGGGCCTACGAGCAGTACTTC.

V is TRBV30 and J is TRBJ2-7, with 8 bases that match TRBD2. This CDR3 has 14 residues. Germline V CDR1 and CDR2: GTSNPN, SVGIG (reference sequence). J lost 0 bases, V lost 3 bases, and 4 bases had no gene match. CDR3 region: CAWRASGPSYEQYF. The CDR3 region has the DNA TGTGCCTGGAGGGCTAGCGGGCCCTCCTACGAGCAGTACTTC.

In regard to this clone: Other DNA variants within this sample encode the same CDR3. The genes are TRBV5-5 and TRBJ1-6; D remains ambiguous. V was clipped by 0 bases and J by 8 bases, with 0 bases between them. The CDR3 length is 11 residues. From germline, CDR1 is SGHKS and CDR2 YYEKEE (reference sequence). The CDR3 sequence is CASSLDSPLHF. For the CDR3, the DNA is TGTGCCAGCAGCTTGGATTCACCCCTCCACTTT.

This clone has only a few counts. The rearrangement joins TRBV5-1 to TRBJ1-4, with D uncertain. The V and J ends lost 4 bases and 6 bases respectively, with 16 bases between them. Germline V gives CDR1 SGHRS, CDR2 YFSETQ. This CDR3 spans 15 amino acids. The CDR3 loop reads CASSPGWAFDEKLFF. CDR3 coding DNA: TGCGCCAGCAGCCCGGGATGGGCTTTCGATGAAAAACTGTTTTTT.

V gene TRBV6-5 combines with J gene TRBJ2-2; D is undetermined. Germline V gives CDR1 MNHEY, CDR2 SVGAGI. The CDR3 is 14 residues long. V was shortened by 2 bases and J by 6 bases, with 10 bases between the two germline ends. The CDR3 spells CASSYRAESGELFF. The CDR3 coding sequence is TGTGCCAGCAGTTACAGGGCTGAGTCCGGGGAGCTGTTTTTT.

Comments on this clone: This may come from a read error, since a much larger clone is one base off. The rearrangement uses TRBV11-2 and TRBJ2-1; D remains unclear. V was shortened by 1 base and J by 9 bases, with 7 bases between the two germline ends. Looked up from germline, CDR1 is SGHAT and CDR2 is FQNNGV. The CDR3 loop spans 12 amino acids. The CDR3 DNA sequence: TGTGCCAGCAGCTTAGGACGCGGTGAGCAGTTCTTC. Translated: CASSLGRGEQFF.

The CDR3: CASSPEAPNSPLHF. The CDR3 nucleotides read TGTGCCAGCAGCCCCGAAGCCCCAAATTCACCCCTCCACTTT. The J gene is TRBJ1-6, the V gene TRBV11-2; no clear D gene. The germline V gene encodes CDR1 SGHAT and CDR2 FQNNGV. V lost 5 bases and J lost 7, with 12 bases in between. The CDR3 is 14 amino acids.

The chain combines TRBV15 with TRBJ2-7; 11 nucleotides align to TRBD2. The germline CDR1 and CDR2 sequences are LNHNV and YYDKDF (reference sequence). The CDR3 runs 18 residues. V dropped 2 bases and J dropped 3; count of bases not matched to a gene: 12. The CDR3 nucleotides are TGTGCCACCAGCAGACCTCCTAGGGGGGGACTAGCGGACTACGAGCAGTACTTC. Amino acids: CATSRPPRGGLADYEQYF.

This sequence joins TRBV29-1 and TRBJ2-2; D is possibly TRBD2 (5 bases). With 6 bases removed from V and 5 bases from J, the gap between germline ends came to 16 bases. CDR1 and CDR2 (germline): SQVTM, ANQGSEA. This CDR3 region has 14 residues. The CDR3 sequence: CSVSGRPSTGELFF. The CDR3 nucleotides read TGCAGCGTCAGCGGACGGCCCTCTACCGGGGAGCTGTTTTTT.

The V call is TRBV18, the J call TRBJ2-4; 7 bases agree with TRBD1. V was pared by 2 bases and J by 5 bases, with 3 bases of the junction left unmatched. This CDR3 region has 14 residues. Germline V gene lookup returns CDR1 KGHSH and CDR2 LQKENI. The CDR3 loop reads CASSPNTGENIQYF. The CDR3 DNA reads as TGTGCCAGCTCACCAAACACAGGGGAAAACATTCAGTACTTC.

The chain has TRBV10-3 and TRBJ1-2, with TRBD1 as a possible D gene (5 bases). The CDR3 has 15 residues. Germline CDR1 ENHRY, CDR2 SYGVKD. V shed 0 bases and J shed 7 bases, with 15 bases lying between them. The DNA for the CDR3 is TGTGCCATCAGTGAGTCGGGCCAGGGAGGTGGTGGCTACACCTTC. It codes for CAISESGQGGGGYTF.

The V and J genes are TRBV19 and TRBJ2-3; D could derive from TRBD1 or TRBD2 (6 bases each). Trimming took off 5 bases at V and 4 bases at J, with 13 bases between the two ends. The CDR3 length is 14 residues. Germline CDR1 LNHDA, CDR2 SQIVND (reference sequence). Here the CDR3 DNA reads TGTGCCAGTAGTCCAGGGGCTAGCGCAGATACGCAGTATTTT. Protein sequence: CASSPGASADTQYF.

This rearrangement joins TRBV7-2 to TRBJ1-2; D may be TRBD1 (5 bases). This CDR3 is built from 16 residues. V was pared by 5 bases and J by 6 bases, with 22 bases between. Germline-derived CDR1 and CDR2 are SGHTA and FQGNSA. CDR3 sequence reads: CASSTGLGGGANGYTF. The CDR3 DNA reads TGTGCCAGCAGCACCGGACTTGGGGGGGGAGCAAATGGCTACACCTTC.

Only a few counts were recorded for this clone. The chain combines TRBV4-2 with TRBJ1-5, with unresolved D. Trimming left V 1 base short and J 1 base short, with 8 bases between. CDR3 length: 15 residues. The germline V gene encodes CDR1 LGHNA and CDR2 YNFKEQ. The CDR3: CASSQGVSSNQPQHF. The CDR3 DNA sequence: TGTGCCAGCAGCCAAGGGGTATCGAGCAATCAGCCCCAGCATTTT.

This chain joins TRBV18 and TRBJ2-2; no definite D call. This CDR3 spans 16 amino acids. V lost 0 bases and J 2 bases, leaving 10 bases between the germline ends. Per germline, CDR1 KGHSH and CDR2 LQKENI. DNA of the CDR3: TGTGCCAGCTCACCACCGGTAGTTGGAAACACCGGGGAGCTGTTTTTT. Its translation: CASSPPVVGNTGELFF.

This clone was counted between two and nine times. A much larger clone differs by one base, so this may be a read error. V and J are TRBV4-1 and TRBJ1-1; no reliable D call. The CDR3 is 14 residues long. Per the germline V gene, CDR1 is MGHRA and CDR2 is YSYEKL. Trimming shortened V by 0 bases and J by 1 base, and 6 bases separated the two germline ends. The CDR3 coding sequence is TGCGCCAGCAGCCAAGATTGGGAGAACACTGAAGCTTTCTTT. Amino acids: CASSQDWENTEAFF.

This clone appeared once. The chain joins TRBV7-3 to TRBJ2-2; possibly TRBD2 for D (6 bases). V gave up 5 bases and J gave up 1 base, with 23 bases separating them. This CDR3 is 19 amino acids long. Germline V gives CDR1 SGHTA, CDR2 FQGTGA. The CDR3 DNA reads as TGTGCCAGCAGCGCAAGGGGCGGGGCTGCAGGGTGGAACACCGGGGAGCTGTTTTTT. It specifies CASSARGGAAGWNTGELFF. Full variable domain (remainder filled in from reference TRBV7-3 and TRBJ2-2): GAGVSQTPSNKVTEKGKYVELRCDPISGHTALYWYRQSLGQGPEFLIYFQGTGAADDSGLPNDRFFAVRPEGSVSTLKIQRTERGDSAVYLCASSARGGAAGWNTGELFFGEGSRLTVL.

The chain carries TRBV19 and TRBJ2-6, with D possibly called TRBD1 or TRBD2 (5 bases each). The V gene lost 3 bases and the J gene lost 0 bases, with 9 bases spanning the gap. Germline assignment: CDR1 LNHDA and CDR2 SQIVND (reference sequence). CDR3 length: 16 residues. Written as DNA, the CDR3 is TGTGCCAGTAGTATGGGACGTAACTCTGGGGCCAACGTCCTGACTTTC. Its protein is CASSMGRNSGANVLTF.

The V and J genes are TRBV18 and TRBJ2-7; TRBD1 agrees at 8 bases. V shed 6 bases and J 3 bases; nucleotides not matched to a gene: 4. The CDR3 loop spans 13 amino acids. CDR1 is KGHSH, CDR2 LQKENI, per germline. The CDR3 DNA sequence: TGTGCCAGCTCCCAGGGGGCTGTCTACGAGCAGTACTTC. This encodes CASSQGAVYEQYF.

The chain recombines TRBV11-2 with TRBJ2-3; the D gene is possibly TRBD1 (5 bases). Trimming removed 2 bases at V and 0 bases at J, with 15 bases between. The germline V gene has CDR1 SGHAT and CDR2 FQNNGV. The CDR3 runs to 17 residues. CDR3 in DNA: TGTGCCAGCAGCTTAATGGCTGGACAAAAAAGCACAGATACGCAGTATTTT. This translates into CASSLMAGQKSTDTQYF.

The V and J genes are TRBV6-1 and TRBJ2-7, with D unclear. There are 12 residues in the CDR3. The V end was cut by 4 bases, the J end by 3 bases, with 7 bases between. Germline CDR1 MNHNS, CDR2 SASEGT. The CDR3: CASSVSSYEQYF. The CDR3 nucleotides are TGTGCCAGCAGTGTTTCGAGCTACGAGCAGTACTTC.

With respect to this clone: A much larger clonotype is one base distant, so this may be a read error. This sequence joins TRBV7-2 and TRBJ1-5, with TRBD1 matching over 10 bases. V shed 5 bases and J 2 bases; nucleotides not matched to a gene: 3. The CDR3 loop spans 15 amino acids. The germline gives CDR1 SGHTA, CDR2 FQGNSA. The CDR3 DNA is TGTGCCAGCAGCCGACAGGGGGCTGGCAATCAGCCCCAGCATTTT. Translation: CASSRQGAGNQPQHF.

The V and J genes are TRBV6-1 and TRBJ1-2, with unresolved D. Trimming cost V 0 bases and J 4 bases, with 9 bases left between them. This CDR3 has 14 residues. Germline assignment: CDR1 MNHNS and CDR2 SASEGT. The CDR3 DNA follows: TGTGCCAGCAGTGAAGCAGATTGGGTCTATGGCTACACCTTC. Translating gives CASSEADWVYGYTF.